Given below is one T cell receptor (beta chain) in context. This record belongs to a study of blood T cell repertoires in COVID-19. Study members were between roughly 18 and 100 years old and lived in 24 US regions. Grouping used clinical history reported by participants in a survey and questionnaire. Original processing methods: Amplifying reference gene primers gave estimates of nucleated cell counts. Only in-frame clones appear in the TCRdb table, and some are missing; sequencing was by immunoSEQ multiplex PCR. V and J calls and clone size are copied from that table; D and trimming were computed from the DNA. This table has nearly 300,000 clones, roughly 90% appearing once. The source material was PBMCs or T cells enriched from blood (not recorded which). The clonotype originates from a woman aged 45-65 years who had been exposed to COVID-19.

The CDR3, as DNA: TGTGCCAGCAGGCTCACTAGATTTCCCTACAATGAGCAGTTCTTC. It translates to CASRLTRFPYNEQFF. The chain uses TRBV6-5 and TRBJ2-1, with a tentative D call TRBD2 (5 bases). The CDR3 runs 15 residues. The germline V gene has CDR1 MNHEY and CDR2 SVGAGI. Trimming took off 6 bases at V and 2 bases at J, with 14 bases between the two ends.